What follows are 8 T cell receptor beta chains derived from one specimen sequenced in a study of T cell repertoires in cytomegalovirus infection. TCRdb redid the calling of the reads with MiXCR, one entry per CDR3 protein. The repertoire holds 250,000 or so distinct CDR3 sequences, with 17% as singletons. Sequenced material: CD8+ T cells from PBMCs. These receptors were collected from a human donor in good health (CMV status not recorded). Some clones in this sample may be carry-over from other donors' samples.

V is TRBV7-6 and J is TRBJ2-1; D possibly matches TRBD1 or TRBD2 (5 bases each). V was cut by 4 bases and J by 5 bases, with 12 bases left in between. This CDR3 has 14 residues. CDR1 SGHVS and CDR2 FNYEAQ come from the germline V gene. This chain's CDR3 is CASSSRDGNNEQFF. The CDR3 DNA sequence: TGTGCCAGCAGCTCCCGGGACGGGAACAATGAGCAGTTCTTC. Combining the CDR3 with reference TRBV7-6 and TRBJ2-1 gives the whole variable domain GAGVSQSPRYKVTKRGQDVALRCDPISGHVSLYWYRQALGQGPEFLTYFNYEAQQDKSGLPNDRFSAERPEGSISTLTIQRTEQRDSAMYRCASSSRDGNNEQFFGPGTRLTVL.

This clonotype was observed at least ten times. The chain links TRBV7-8 to TRBJ2-3; 7 nucleotides agree with TRBD2. V shed 2 bases, J shed 3 bases, and the junction held 11 bases outside the gene matches. CDR1 is SGHVS, CDR2 FQNEAQ, per germline. This CDR3 comprises 17 residues. The CDR3 here is CASSLPYGGGATDTQYF. The CDR3 coding sequence is TGTGCCAGCAGCTTACCTTATGGCGGGGGAGCAACAGATACGCAGTATTTT.

This clonotype was recorded a few times. The genes are TRBV9 and TRBJ2-7; 9 nucleotides line up with TRBD2. CDR3 size: 19 residues. Germline V gene sequence: CDR1 SGDLS, CDR2 YYNGEE. J gave up 7 bases and V 2 bases, and 22 bases lay outside the gene matches. As DNA, the CDR3 is TGTGCCAGCAGCGTGGGTTCTTCGGTCGGAGCGGGGGGTTCAAGGGAGCAGTACTTC. It yields the protein CASSVGSSVGAGGSREQYF.

At least ten counts were recorded for this clonotype. The CDR3 here is CASSLGVPPYNEQFF. CDR3 DNA sequence: TGTGCCAGCAGCTTAGGAGTCCCCCCCTACAATGAGCAGTTCTTC. The V gene is TRBV7-2, the J gene TRBJ2-1, with D uncertain. The V gene lost 1 base and the J gene lost 2 bases, with 9 bases spanning the gap. The CDR3 runs to 15 residues. Germline V gene sequence: CDR1 SGHTA, CDR2 FQGNSA.

This clonotype was recorded many times. CDR3 bases: TGCGCCAGCAGCTTCGGGGGAGGGTACACTGAAGCTTTCTTT. Translation gives CASSFGGGYTEAFF. The chain recombines TRBV5-1 with TRBJ1-1, with D possibly TRBD1 on 5 matching bases. Trimming removed 2 bases at V and 3 bases at J, with 11 bases between. Germline values: CDR1 SGHRS, CDR2 YFSETQ. The CDR3 runs 14 residues.

This clonotype was found a few times. V is TRBV28 and J is TRBJ1-4; the match to TRBD1 covers 7 bases. V trimming: 8 bases; J trimming: 8 bases; junction bases outside the gene matches: 5. The CDR3 has 12 residues. Germline assignment: CDR1 MDHEN and CDR2 SYDVKM. The DNA of the CDR3 is TGTGCCAGCGAGGGGGCAAGCGAAAAACTGTTTTTT. Amino acids: CASEGASEKLFF.

The chain employs TRBV27 and TRBJ2-1; 8 nucleotides agree with TRBD1. CDR1 MNHEY and CDR2 SMNVEV come from the germline V gene (reference sequence). The CDR3 spans 14 residues. Losses at the gene ends were 6 bases for V and 3 bases for J; bases not matched to a gene: 4. CDR3 sequence (DNA): TGTGCCAGCAGCGGGACAGGCGTCTACAATGAGCAGTTCTTC. Amino acid sequence: CASSGTGVYNEQFF.

A word on this clonotype: The junction shows a germline mismatch at one end, possibly a read error. The gene calls are TRBV12-3 or TRBV12-4 and TRBJ2-1; no firm D call. The CDR3 consists of 15 residues. The CDR3 sequence is CASTLVPSFNNEQFF. The CDR3 DNA sequence: TGTGCCAGCACTTTAGTCCCAAGCTTCAACAATGAGCAGTTCTTC.